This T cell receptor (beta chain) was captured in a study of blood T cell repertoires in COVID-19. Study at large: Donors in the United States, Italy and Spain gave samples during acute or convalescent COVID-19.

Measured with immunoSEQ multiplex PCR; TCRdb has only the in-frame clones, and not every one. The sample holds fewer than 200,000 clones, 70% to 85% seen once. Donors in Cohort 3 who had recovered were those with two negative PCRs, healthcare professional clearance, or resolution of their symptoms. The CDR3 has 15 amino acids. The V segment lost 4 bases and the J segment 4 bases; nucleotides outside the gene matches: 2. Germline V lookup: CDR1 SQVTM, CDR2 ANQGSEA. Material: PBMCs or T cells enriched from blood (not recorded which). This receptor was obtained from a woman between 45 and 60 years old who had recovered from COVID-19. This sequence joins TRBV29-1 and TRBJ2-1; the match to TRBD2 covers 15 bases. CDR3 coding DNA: TGCAGCGTTGGGACTAGCGGGAGGGGGTACAATGAGCAGTTCTTC. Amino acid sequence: CSVGTSGRGYNEQFF.